This T cell receptor beta chain appears in the sequencing data of a study of human T cells and chemical hapten exposure. About the research overall: Across its approximately 23 weeks, the study gave patients weekly diphenylcyclopropenone doses to the scalp. Alopecia areata, totalis or universalis affected patients, mainly female.

The table lists this clonotype with many counts. Its target is unknown. Original methodology: TCRs per sample had a median of approximately 88,000 and ranged from roughly 23,224 to 700,000. TCRdb independently ran MiXCR on the RACE reads; one entry per CDR3 protein. The V and J calls follow TCRdb's processing rather than the paper's. The table has approximately 79,000 distinct CDR3 sequences, around 7.9% seen once; the top ten hold 2.5% to 3%. Time point meaning: pre-sensitization, week 0. Treatment defined: therapeutic diphenylcyclopropenone sensitization with weekly scalp DPC. Study-level results: Patch test score rose with PT1 expanded TCRs, significant at 8, 16, 32, not 4.

V lost 2 bases and J lost 3, with 5 bases in between. There are 14 residues in the CDR3. Germline CDR1 reads MNHEY; CDR2 reads SVGAGI. This sequence was found in a man aged 35-49 years with alopecia areata. Some clones in this sample may be carry-over from other donors' samples. The chain carries TRBV6-5 and TRBJ1-6, with D uncertain. The source material was whole blood, sampled in connection with sensitization to the hapten diphenylcyclopropenone (DPC). Here the CDR3 reads CASSYQIYNSPLHF. DNA of the CDR3: TGTGCCAGCAGTTACCAAATCTATAATTCACCCCTCCACTTT.